Listed below are T cell receptor beta chains from one sample, sequenced in a study of blood T cell repertoires in COVID-19. Sequencing used immunoSEQ multiplex PCR; TCRdb keeps in-frame clones, though not all of them. The top ten clones hold about 3.5% of a sample with fewer than 130,000 clones, 88% of them seen once. The specimen was peripheral blood. All receptors derive from a woman aged 45-65 years with acute or convalescent COVID-19. CDR3s include the opening cysteine and the closing phenylalanine or tryptophan. D genes are given only for firm matches. The size of a clone is reported for some rows only, either as once, few or many, or as a class for expanded clones.

D: -
V: TRBV4-1
size: -
J: TRBJ2-2
DNA: TGCGCCAGCAGCCAGGACAACGCGATCACCGGGGAGCTGTTTTTT
CDR3: CASSQDNAITGELFF

D: -
V: TRBV3-1/TRBV3-2
size: -
J: TRBJ2-2
DNA: TGTGCCAGCAGCCAAGGCGGGCTAGCGAACACCGGGGAGCTGTTTTTT
CDR3: CASSQGGLANTGELFF

D: -
V: TRBV5-1
size: -
J: TRBJ1-5
DNA: TGCGCCAGCAGCCCAGGGACAACTGGCAGTGGCAATCAGCCCCAGCATTTT
CDR3: CASSPGTTGSGNQPQHF

D: -
V: TRBV24-1
size: -
J: TRBJ1-2
DNA: TGTGCCACCGGCAGCCCCAGGGGCGGCTACACCTTC
CDR3: CATGSPRGGYTF

D: TRBD2
V: TRBV18
size: -
J: TRBJ2-1
DNA: TGTGCCAGCTCACGCTTACTAGCGGACCCTTCTTGGAATGAGCAGTTCTTC
CDR3: CASSRLLADPSWNEQFF

D: -
V: TRBV5-4
size: -
J: TRBJ1-2
DNA: TGTGCCAGCAGCTCGGGAGGGGCACAACATGGCTACACCTTC
CDR3: CASSSGGAQHGYTF

D: -
V: TRBV24-1
size: -
J: TRBJ1-1
DNA: TGTGCCACCAGTGACAACAGGGACGCTGAAGCTTTCTTT
CDR3: CATSDNRDAEAFF

D: TRBD2
V: TRBV14
size: -
J: TRBJ2-7
DNA: TGTGCCAGCAGCCAAGCTGGCGCGGGAGGAGACGAGCAGTACTTC
CDR3: CASSQAGAGGDEQYF

D: -
V: TRBV12-3/TRBV12-4
size: -
J: TRBJ2-7
DNA: TGTGCCAGCAGGCTAACAGGCCCCTACGAGCAGTACTTC
CDR3: CASRLTGPYEQYF

D: -
V: TRBV24-1
size: -
J: TRBJ2-1
DNA: TGTGCCACCAGTGATCAACTGTCGGGGAAAAGGAATGAGCAGTTCTTC
CDR3: CATSDQLSGKRNEQFF

D: -
V: TRBV15
size: -
J: TRBJ2-1
DNA: TGTGCCACCAGCAGGCCAGGATATGAGCAGTTCTTC
CDR3: CATSRPGYEQFF

D: -
V: TRBV6-4
size: -
J: TRBJ1-5
DNA: TGTGCCAGCAGTGAGAATGGAGGACAGCCCCAGCATTTT
CDR3: CASSENGGQPQHF

D: TRBD2
V: TRBV7-8
size: -
J: TRBJ2-5
DNA: TGTGCCAGCAGCAAGATCCCTAGCGGGAGGTGGGAGACCCAGTACTTC
CDR3: CASSKIPSGRWETQYF

D: TRBD1
V: TRBV6-6
size: -
J: TRBJ2-7
DNA: TGTGCCAGCAGTTACTCGGGGACAGGGGCCTTCGAGCAGTACTTC
CDR3: CASSYSGTGAFEQYF

D: -
V: TRBV6-4
size: -
J: TRBJ2-2
DNA: TGTGCCAGCAGTGACTCTCGTCTAGCAGGGGAGCTGTTTTTT
CDR3: CASSDSRLAGELFF

D: -
V: TRBV19
size: -
J: TRBJ2-7
DNA: TGTGCCAGTAGTATAGCAAGCGGTATAGTCCCCTACGAGCAGTACTTC
CDR3: CASSIASGIVPYEQYF

D: -
V: TRBV3-1/TRBV3-2
size: -
J: TRBJ1-2
DNA: TGTGCCAGCAGCCATTCTCAGGGAGGGGGCTACACCTTC
CDR3: CASSHSQGGGYTF

D: -
V: TRBV19
size: -
J: TRBJ2-2
DNA: TGTGCCAGTAGTATCGGGGACTTCGGTGGGGAGCTGTTTTTT
CDR3: CASSIGDFGGELFF

D: -
V: TRBV12-3/TRBV12-4
size: -
J: TRBJ2-2
DNA: TGTGCCAGCAGTCTCTGGGAGACCGGGGAGCTGTTTTTT
CDR3: CASSLWETGELFF

D: TRBD1
V: TRBV3-1/TRBV3-2
size: -
J: TRBJ2-7
DNA: TGTGCCAGCACCCTACGACAGGGGGCTATCCACGAGCAGTACTTC
CDR3: CASTLRQGAIHEQYF

D: -
V: TRBV7-2
size: -
J: TRBJ2-1
DNA: TGTGCCAGCAGCCACGGTGGGAGCGAGAATGAGCAGTTCTTC
CDR3: CASSHGGSENEQFF

D: -
V: TRBV29-1
size: once
J: TRBJ2-3
DNA: TGCAGCGTTGAAGCTAGCACAGATACGCAGTATTTT
CDR3: CSVEASTDTQYF

D: -
V: TRBV19
size: -
J: TRBJ2-1
DNA: TGTGCCAGTAGTATAGTGTTAACAGCGAGCCCGAGGGATGAGCAGTTCTTC
CDR3: CASSIVLTASPRDEQFF

D: TRBD1
V: TRBV2
size: -
J: TRBJ1-2
DNA: TGTGCCAGCAGTGAGTGGACAGGCTATGGCTACACCTTC
CDR3: CASSEWTGYGYTF

D: -
V: TRBV25-1
size: -
J: TRBJ1-2
DNA: TGTGCCAGCAGTGAAGGGAGAAGGCCGACGGGAGGCTACACCTTC
CDR3: CASSEGRRPTGGYTF

D: TRBD1
V: TRBV27
size: -
J: TRBJ2-3
DNA: TGTGCCAGCAGTTTTTACTCGGGACAGGGGTACACAGATACGCAGTATTTT
CDR3: CASSFYSGQGYTDTQYF

D: TRBD2
V: TRBV3-1/TRBV3-2
size: -
J: TRBJ2-5
DNA: TGTGCCAGCAGCCCTCGACTAGCCGTGCAAGAGACCCAGTACTTC
CDR3: CASSPRLAVQETQYF

D: -
V: TRBV6-5
size: -
J: TRBJ2-7
DNA: TGTGCCAGCAGTTATCGTAGGGGCTACGAGCAGTACTTC
CDR3: CASSYRRGYEQYF

D: TRBD1
V: TRBV5-1
size: -
J: TRBJ1-5
DNA: TGCGCCAGCAGCTTACACCCAACAGGGGGCGATCAGCCCCAGCATTTT
CDR3: CASSLHPTGGDQPQHF

D: -
V: TRBV28
size: -
J: TRBJ1-5
DNA: TGTGCCAGCAGTCTCCCGACAGGTAGCAATCAGCCCCAGCATTTT
CDR3: CASSLPTGSNQPQHF

D: TRBD2
V: TRBV19
size: -
J: TRBJ2-1
DNA: TGTGCCAGTAGTACCCCAGGGAGCGGGAGAGGCGATGAGCAGTTCTTC
CDR3: CASSTPGSGRGDEQFF

D: -
V: TRBV28
size: few
J: TRBJ1-6
DNA: TGTGCCAGCAGTTTGAGGGTCGCTTCACCCCTCCACTTT
CDR3: CASSLRVASPLHF

D: -
V: TRBV30
size: -
J: TRBJ2-3
DNA: TGTGCCTGGAGTGTTGCGGGGGATACGCAGTATTTT
CDR3: CAWSVAGDTQYF

D: -
V: TRBV2
size: -
J: TRBJ2-1
DNA: TGTGCCAGCAGTGAGGCTAGGAGCTATAACAATGAGCAGTTCTTC
CDR3: CASSEARSYNNEQFF

D: TRBD1
V: TRBV28
size: many
J: TRBJ1-2
DNA: TGTGCCAGCAGTTCCCCGGGACAGAATAACTATGGCTACACCTTC
CDR3: CASSSPGQNNYGYTF

D: -
V: TRBV5-1
size: -
J: TRBJ2-2
DNA: TGCGCCAGCAGCTTATGGACTACTAACACCGGGGAGCTGTTTTTT
CDR3: CASSLWTTNTGELFF

D: -
V: TRBV21-1
size: few
J: TRBJ2-7
DNA: TGTGCCAGCAGCGAGAGCGGGAGTTCAGGCGAGCAGTACTTC
CDR3: CASSESGSSGEQYF

D: -
V: TRBV24-1
size: -
J: TRBJ2-1
DNA: TGTGCCACCAGTGATTTGCCGGGAAGGAGGAATGAGCAGTTCTTC
CDR3: CATSDLPGRRNEQFF

D: TRBD2
V: TRBV19
size: -
J: TRBJ2-3
DNA: TGTGCCAGTAGTGTCGGGACTAGCGGGAGTATAGCAGATACGCAGTATTTT
CDR3: CASSVGTSGSIADTQYF

D: -
V: TRBV19
size: -
J: TRBJ2-5
DNA: TGTGCCAGTAGCTCGGACAGTCCGAGGACCCAGTACTTC
CDR3: CASSSDSPRTQYF

D: -
V: TRBV25-1
size: -
J: TRBJ1-2
DNA: TGTGCCAGCAGTGAAAACAGGGAACATGGCTACACCTTC
CDR3: CASSENREHGYTF

D: -
V: TRBV28
size: -
J: TRBJ2-4
DNA: TGTGCCAGCAGTTCCAACAGGGATCTTCGGTACTTC
CDR3: CASSSNRDLRYF

D: TRBD1
V: TRBV5-1
size: -
J: TRBJ2-5
DNA: TGCGCCAGCAGCTTAGGACAGGGTCAGACCCAGTACTTC
CDR3: CASSLGQGQTQYF

D: TRBD1
V: TRBV5-1
size: -
J: TRBJ2-5
DNA: TGCGCCAGCAAGCGACAGGGGGAAGAGACCCAGTACTTC
CDR3: CASKRQGEETQYF

D: TRBD1
V: TRBV29-1
size: -
J: TRBJ1-3
DNA: TGCAGCGTTGACCCTACCGGACAGGGGGCGTCTGGAAACACCATATATTTT
CDR3: CSVDPTGQGASGNTIYF

D: -
V: TRBV28
size: -
J: TRBJ1-1
DNA: TGTGCCAGCACCCCCCCACCGGGTGGAATGAACACTGAAGCTTTCTTT
CDR3: CASTPPPGGMNTEAFF

D: -
V: TRBV5-1
size: -
J: TRBJ2-7
DNA: TGCGCCAGCAGCTTGGAGGGGGAGTCCTACGAGCAGTACTTC
CDR3: CASSLEGESYEQYF

D: -
V: TRBV6-5
size: -
J: TRBJ1-1
DNA: TGTGCCAGCAGTTTGGGGCAGAACACTGAAGCTTTCTTT
CDR3: CASSLGQNTEAFF

D: -
V: TRBV30
size: -
J: TRBJ2-2
DNA: TGTGCCTGGAGTGTGTTAGCTAGGTCCGGGGAGCTGTTTTTT
CDR3: CAWSVLARSGELFF

D: TRBD2
V: TRBV6-5
size: -
J: TRBJ2-3
DNA: TGTGCCAGCGACCCTAGCGGGAGTGAGGCAGATACGCAGTATTTT
CDR3: CASDPSGSEADTQYF

D: -
V: TRBV11-3
size: -
J: TRBJ2-7
DNA: TGTGCCAGCAGCTTGGGCAGGGGATACGAGCAGTACTTC
CDR3: CASSLGRGYEQYF

D: TRBD1
V: TRBV2
size: -
J: TRBJ1-2
DNA: TGTGCCAGCAGTTTACAGGGGATAGATGGCTACACCTTC
CDR3: CASSLQGIDGYTF

D: -
V: TRBV4-2
size: -
J: TRBJ2-2
DNA: TGTGCCAGCAGCCAAGTTCGGGACACCGGGGAGCTGTTTTTT
CDR3: CASSQVRDTGELFF